The sample holds a few counts of the clone carrying this T cell receptor (beta chain). Use of 60 Vbeta and 13 Jbeta primers characterized the PCR. Assay: immunoSEQ multiplex PCR; the TCRdb copy retains only in-frame clones and omits some. The sample includes about 200,000 clones, roughly 88% of them seen just once. The data are from a study of cytomegalovirus exposure and HLA in healthy donors. J gave up 4 bases and V 8 bases, and 4 bases lay outside the gene matches. Germline values: CDR1 SNHLY, CDR2 FYNNEI. CDR3 size: 13 residues. The TCR sequence derives from a boy aged 2 to 10 in good health and CMV-seronegative. What was sequenced was PBMCs. This rearrangement joins TRBV2 to TRBJ1-4; TRBD1 agrees at 7 bases. The chain's CDR3 is CASGGQLNEKLFF. The CDR3 DNA is TGTGCCAGCGGGGGACAGCTTAATGAAAAACTGTTTTTT.